Listed here are 3 T cell receptor beta chains from one sample, sequenced in a study of long-term antiretroviral therapy in people with HIV. The run of the v3.0 immunoSEQ assay was at survey level. TCRdb's table, derived via immunoSEQ multiplex PCR, lists solely in-frame clones and lacks some. Here the sample spans about 33,000 clones, approximately 96% being singletons. The source material was unsorted PBMCs, sampled roughly 6.4 years after starting antiretroviral therapy. Source of these receptors: a man aged 25 to 45 with HIV.

The chain couples TRBV5-1 to TRBJ2-3; TRBD2 matches at 10 bases. The junction had 1 base not matched to a gene; V was cut back by 1 base and J by 2 bases. The CDR3 is 15 residues long. In germline, CDR1 is SGHRS, CDR2 YFSETQ. CDR3 nucleotide sequence: TGCGCCAGCAGCTTGACTAGCGGGGCCACAGATACGCAGTATTTT. Amino acids: CASSLTSGATDTQYF.

The chain is built from TRBV9 and TRBJ2-5; 7 nucleotides align to TRBD1. In germline, CDR1 is SGDLS, CDR2 YYNGEE. CDR3 length equals 13 residues. Unmatched junction bases numbered 6, after V lost 3 bases and J lost 7 bases. This CDR3 reads CASSETGSGTQYF. The CDR3 DNA reads TGTGCCAGCAGCGAGACAGGGTCCGGGACCCAGTACTTC. Together with reference TRBV9 and TRBJ2-5, the CDR3 gives the full variable domain: DSGVTQTPKHLITATGQRVTLRCSPRSGDLSVYWYQQSLDQGLQFLIQYYNGEERAKGNILERFSAQQFPDLHSELNLSSLELGDSALYFCASSETGSGTQYFGPGTRLLVL.

The chain recombines TRBV7-8 with TRBJ2-1; 9 nucleotides agree with TRBD2. Losses at the gene ends were 5 bases for V and 7 bases for J; bases not matched to a gene: 12. Germline V gene lookup returns CDR1 SGHVS and CDR2 FQNEAQ. This CDR3 has 16 amino acids. This chain's CDR3 is CASSLTSGKGGNEQFF. The DNA of the CDR3 is TGTGCCAGCAGCCTGACTAGCGGCAAGGGTGGGAATGAGCAGTTCTTC.